Listed here is a single T cell receptor (beta chain). Its antigen remains unknown. TCRdb re-analysed the 5' RACE reads in MiXCR, keeping a single row per CDR3 protein. The sample lists 150,000 to 200,000 distinct CDR3 sequences, 13% to 15% occurring once. The data were taken from a study of T-cell memory formation after mild COVID-19. Study-wide points: Memory from before infection featured some responding clones, which suggests cross-reactive memory joined.

The J segment lost 5 bases and the V segment lost 5 bases, leaving 5 bases of the junction unmatched. Germline assignment: CDR1 SGHTA and CDR2 FQGNSA. The CDR3 has 13 residues. This rearrangement joins TRBV7-2 to TRBJ1-1; 7 nucleotides agree with TRBD1. This TCR derives from an adult woman who had mild COVID-19 (a few samples of this study predate the infection). Cell type and time point are not known. Material for sequencing was PBMCs or a T cell subset sorted from them (not recorded which). The CDR3 loop reads CASSDQGGTEAFF. CDR3 in DNA: TGTGCCAGCAGCGACCAGGGGGGAACTGAAGCTTTCTTT.